This is a list of T cell receptor beta chains from one sample in a study of response to subunit inactivated influenza vaccine. TCRdb reanalysed the RT-PCR reads using MiXCR and keeps one entry per CDR3 protein. The repertoire holds hundreds of thousands of distinct CDR3 sequences, with 7.6% as singletons. Sequenced material: PBMCs from blood, taken roughly 24 months after vaccination. Source of these receptors: a man in his fifties or sixties who received an inactivated influenza vaccine. Both conserved end residues are part of each CDR3. D genes are given only for firm matches. Only some rows state a clone size, as once, few, many or a class for expanded clones.

TRBJ2-7 | TRBV20-1 | few | TRBD1 | TGCAGTGCTGGACAGGGGTCCTACGAGCAGTACTTC | CSAGQGSYEQYF
TRBJ2-1 | TRBV9 | - | - | TGTGCCAGCAGCTTTCATTCCGGACAGTACAATGAGCAGTTCTTC | CASSFHSGQYNEQFF
TRBJ2-2 | TRBV15 | few | TRBD1 | TGTGCCACCAGCAGAGGGACAGGCAACACCGGGGAGCTGTTTTTT | CATSRGTGNTGELFF
TRBJ2-6 | TRBV18 | few | - | TGTGCCAGCTCACCACCAGGGGGGCGCCTCGCCCTGACTTTC | CASSPPGGRLALTF
TRBJ2-2 | TRBV7-8 | many | - | TGTGCCAGCAGCTTAGCATATCGTCGGAACACACCGGGGGAGCTGTTTTTT | CASSLAYRRNTPGELFF
TRBJ2-2 | TRBV6-5 | - | - | TGTGCCAGCAGTTATCGGGAGTTGTTCGGGGAGCTGTTTTTT | CASSYRELFGELFF
TRBJ2-5 | TRBV7-9 | - | - | TGTGCCAGCAGCCCACGGACAACACAAGAGACCCAGTACTTC | CASSPRTTQETQYF
TRBJ2-6 | TRBV12-3/TRBV12-4 | - | - | TGTGCCAGCAGTCCCGGGACGGCTGGGGCCAACGTCCTGACTTTC | CASSPGTAGANVLTF
TRBJ2-5 | TRBV7-9 | few | - | TGTGCCAGCTCAAGATGGGCAGGGGTAGAGACCCAGTACTTC | CASSRWAGVETQYF
TRBJ2-1 | TRBV12-3/TRBV12-4 | many | TRBD1 | TGTGCCAGCAGCCGGAGGACAGGATCCTACAATGAGCAGTTCTTC | CASSRRTGSYNEQFF
TRBJ1-2 | TRBV20-1 | - | TRBD1 | TGCAGTGCCTTACCCCTACAGGGGGCGGTTGGCTACACCTTC | CSALPLQGAVGYTF
TRBJ2-1 | TRBV12-3/TRBV12-4 | many | TRBD2 | TGTGCCAGCACCGGACTAGCGATGGTTTCCTACAATGAGCAGTTCTTC | CASTGLAMVSYNEQFF
TRBJ2-3 | TRBV24-1 | - | - | TGTGCCACCAGTGCCGAACGATTCACAGATACGCAGTATTTT | CATSAERFTDTQYF
TRBJ1-2 | TRBV19 | - | TRBD1 | TGTGCCAGTAGCCAGGGACAGGGAAACTGTGGCTACACCTTC | CASSQGQGNCGYTF
TRBJ2-1 | TRBV24-1 | few | TRBD1 | TGTGCCACCAGTGATGCGGGACAGGGACTCAATGAGCAGTTCTTC | CATSDAGQGLNEQFF
TRBJ2-1 | TRBV5-1 | many | TRBD2 | TGCGCCAGCAGCACTAGCGGGGGGACGTACAATGAGCAGTTCTTC | CASSTSGGTYNEQFF
TRBJ1-5 | TRBV12-3/TRBV12-4 | few | - | TGTGCCAGCAGTTCGTCGGACAGTTTCAATCAGCCCCAGCATTTT | CASSSSDSFNQPQHF
TRBJ2-7 | TRBV13 | - | - | TGTGCCAGCAGCGATAAGTCGATCCGGGGCGAGCAGTACTTC | CASSDKSIRGEQYF
TRBJ1-2 | TRBV7-9 | many | - | TGTGCCAGCAGCTTGGCAGATAACTATGGCTACACCTTC | CASSLADNYGYTF
TRBJ2-5 | TRBV9 | - | - | TGTGCCAGCAGCGCCCATGGGGTGGGACGTCAAGAGACCCAGTACTTC | CASSAHGVGRQETQYF